There are a few counts of the clone carrying this T cell receptor (beta chain). This record belongs to a study of T-cell memory formation after mild COVID-19. Overall study: TCR clusters showed largely donor specificity.

CDR1 is SEHNR and CDR2 is FQNEAQ in the germline V gene (reference sequence). Deletions cut 1 base from V and 7 bases from J, with 13 bases between. The CDR3 consists of 14 residues. TCRdb used MiXCR to reprocess the 5' RACE reads, holding one entry per CDR3 protein. Among 350,000 or so distinct CDR3 sequences, 20% to 25% were seen once, and the ten largest hold approximately 12%. Sequencing used PBMCs or a T cell subset sorted from them (not recorded which). This sequence was found in an adult woman who had mild COVID-19 (a few samples of this study predate the infection). Cell type and time point are not known. The V and J genes are TRBV7-9 and TRBJ1-1; unclear D gene. CDR3 nucleotide sequence: TGTGCCAGCAGCTTAGAGGGCGTGAGAGGTGAAGCTTTCTTT. This sequence encodes CASSLEGVRGEAFF.